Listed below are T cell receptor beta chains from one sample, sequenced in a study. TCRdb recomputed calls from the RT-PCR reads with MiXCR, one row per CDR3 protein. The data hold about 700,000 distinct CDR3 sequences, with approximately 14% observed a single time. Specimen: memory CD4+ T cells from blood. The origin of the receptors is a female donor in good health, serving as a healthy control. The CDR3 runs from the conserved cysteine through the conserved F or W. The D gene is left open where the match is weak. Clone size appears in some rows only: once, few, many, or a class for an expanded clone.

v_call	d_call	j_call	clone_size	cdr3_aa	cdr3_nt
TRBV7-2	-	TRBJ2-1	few	CASSLGAGRGFYNEQFF	TGTGCCAGCAGCTTAGGAGCAGGGCGGGGTTTTTACAATGAGCAGTTCTTC
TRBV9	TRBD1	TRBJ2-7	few	CASSRLGQGSSYEQYF	TGTGCCAGCAGCAGACTGGGACAGGGGAGCTCCTACGAGCAGTACTTC
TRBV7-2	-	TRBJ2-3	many	CASRPGATDTQYF	TGTGCCAGCAGACCGGGAGCCACAGATACGCAGTATTTT
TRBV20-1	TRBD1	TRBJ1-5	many	CSALGQFDQPQHF	TGCAGTGCTTTGGGACAGTTCGATCAGCCCCAGCATTTT
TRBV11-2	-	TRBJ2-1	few	CASSLDYGGQSLGEQFF	TGTGCCAGCAGCTTAGATTACGGAGGACAGAGTCTTGGTGAGCAGTTCTTC
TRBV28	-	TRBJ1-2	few	CASTSRAVEGGYTF	TGTGCCAGCACCTCACGGGCGGTTGAGGGTGGCTACACCTTC
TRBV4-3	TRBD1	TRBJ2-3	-	CASSLGSGHTGVDTQYF	TGCGCCAGCAGCCTAGGGTCGGGACATACAGGGGTAGATACGCAGTATTTT
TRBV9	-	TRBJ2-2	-	CASSVLGDNTRELFF	TGTGCCAGCAGCGTACTGGGGGACAACACCAGGGAGCTGTTTTTT
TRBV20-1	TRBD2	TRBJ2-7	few	CSALHGGLADHEQYF	TGCAGTGCCCTACATGGGGGACTAGCGGACCACGAGCAGTACTTC
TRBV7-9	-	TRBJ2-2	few	CASSLAGTAGELFF	TGTGCCAGCAGCTTAGCGGGGACCGCCGGGGAGCTGTTTTTT
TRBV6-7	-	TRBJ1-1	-	CASSYRTQGDTEAFF	TGTGCCAGCAGTTACAGGACCCAAGGGGACACTGAAGCTTTCTTT
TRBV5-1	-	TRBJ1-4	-	CASSLIGDTNEKLFF	TGCGCCAGCAGCTTGATTGGGGACACTAATGAAAAACTGTTTTTT
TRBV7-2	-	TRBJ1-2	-	CASSRNRGYTF	TGTGCCAGCAGCCGAAACAGGGGCTACACCTTC
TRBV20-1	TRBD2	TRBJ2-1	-	CSARVRTSGYNEQFF	TGCAGTGCTAGAGTGAGGACTAGCGGCTACAATGAGCAGTTCTTC
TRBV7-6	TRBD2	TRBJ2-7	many	CASSLGPPGGSYEQYF	TGTGCCAGCAGTTTAGGGCCCCCGGGGGGCTCCTACGAGCAGTACTTC
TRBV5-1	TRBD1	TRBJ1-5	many	CASSLDPTGGGQPQHF	TGCGCCAGCAGCTTGGACCCGACAGGGGGCGGACAGCCCCAGCATTTT
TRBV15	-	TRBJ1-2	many	CATSEDNYGYTF	TGTGCCACCAGCGAGGATAACTATGGCTACACCTTC
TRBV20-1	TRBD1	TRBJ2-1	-	CSARSPDRGIRYNEQFF	TGCAGTGCTAGATCCCCCGACAGGGGAATTCGATACAATGAGCAGTTCTTC
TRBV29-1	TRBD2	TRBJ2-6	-	CSVEWPGRAGANVLTF	TGCAGCGTTGAGTGGCCGGGGAGGGCTGGGGCCAACGTCCTGACTTTC
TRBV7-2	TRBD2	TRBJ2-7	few	CASSLPGLAGNSYEQYF	TGTGCCAGCAGCTTACCGGGACTAGCGGGTAACAGTTACGAGCAGTACTTC
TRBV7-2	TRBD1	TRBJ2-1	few	CASSVGQAYNEQFF	TGTGCCAGCAGCGTTGGACAGGCCTACAATGAGCAGTTCTTC
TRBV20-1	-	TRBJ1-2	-	CSGGGRRFINYGYTF	TGCAGTGGGGGGGGCAGGAGGTTTATTAACTATGGCTACACCTTC
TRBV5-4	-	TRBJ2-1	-	CASSREPDNNEQFF	TGTGCCAGCAGCCGGGAGCCTGATAACAATGAGCAGTTCTTC
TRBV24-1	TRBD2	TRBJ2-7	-	CATGGAGGRVYEQYF	TGTGCCACGGGAGGGGCAGGCGGGAGAGTCTACGAGCAGTACTTC
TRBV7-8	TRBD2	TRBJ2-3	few	CASSLGGRAADTQYF	TGTGCCAGCAGCTTAGGCGGGAGGGCGGCAGATACGCAGTATTTT
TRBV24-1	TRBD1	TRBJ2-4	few	CATSDPGDRGVDIQYF	TGTGCCACCAGTGATCCGGGGGACAGGGGTGTAGACATTCAGTACTTC
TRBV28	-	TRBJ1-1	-	CASSLRQWAAEAFF	TGTGCCAGCAGTTTAAGGCAGTGGGCCGCTGAAGCTTTCTTT
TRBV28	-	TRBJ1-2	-	CASCPSNYGYTF	TGTGCCAGCTGCCCCAGTAACTATGGCTACACCTTC
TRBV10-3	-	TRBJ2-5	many	CAISEGQPSQETQYF	TGTGCCATCAGTGAGGGACAGCCGTCTCAAGAGACCCAGTACTTC
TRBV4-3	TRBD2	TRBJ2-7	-	CASSYSTSGGPYEQYF	TGCGCCAGCAGCTATTCGACTAGCGGGGGGCCTTACGAGCAGTACTTC
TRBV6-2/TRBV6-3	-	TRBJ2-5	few	CASSSDLFPETQYF	TGTGCCAGCAGCTCGGACCTCTTTCCGGAGACCCAGTACTTC
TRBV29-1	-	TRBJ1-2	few	CSRRGGLGYGYTF	TGCAGCCGCCGGGGGGGTTTAGGCTATGGCTACACCTTC
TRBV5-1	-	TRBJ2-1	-	CASSLALVYNEQFF	TGCGCCAGCAGCTTGGCACTAGTCTACAATGAGCAGTTCTTC
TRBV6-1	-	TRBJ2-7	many	CASTERGGHYEQYF	TGTGCCAGCACCGAGAGGGGTGGGCACTACGAGCAGTACTTC
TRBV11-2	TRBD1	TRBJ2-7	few	CASSSQGASGEQYF	TGTGCCAGCAGCTCGCAGGGGGCAAGTGGCGAGCAGTACTTC
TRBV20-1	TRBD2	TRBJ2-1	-	CSARALLPAGVYNEQFF	TGCAGTGCTAGAGCCCTGCTTCCAGCGGGAGTGTACAATGAGCAGTTCTTC
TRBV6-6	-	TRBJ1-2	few	CASSRGREGYTF	TGTGCCAGCAGTCGGGGTAGGGAAGGCTACACCTTC
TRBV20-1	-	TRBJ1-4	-	CSARDFEGTNEKLFF	TGCAGTGCTAGAGATTTTGAAGGGACTAATGAAAAACTGTTTTTT
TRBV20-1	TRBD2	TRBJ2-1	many	CSAPPGAGRGLANEQFF	TGCAGTGCGCCGCCGGGAGCAGGGAGGGGCCTGGCCAATGAGCAGTTCTTC
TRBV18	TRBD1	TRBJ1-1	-	CASSLSGTGGANTEAFF	TGTGCCAGCTCGCTCTCCGGGACAGGTGGAGCCAACACTGAAGCTTTCTTT
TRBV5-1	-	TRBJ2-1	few	CASSSDSLGNEQFF	TGCGCCAGCAGCTCGGACTCCCTGGGCAATGAGCAGTTCTTC
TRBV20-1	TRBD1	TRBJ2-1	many	CSARVPGQGYNEQFF	TGCAGTGCTAGAGTTCCGGGACAGGGCTACAATGAGCAGTTCTTC
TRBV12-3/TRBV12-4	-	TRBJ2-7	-	CASTIQGTYYEQYF	TGTGCCAGCACCATCCAGGGGACCTACTACGAGCAGTACTTC
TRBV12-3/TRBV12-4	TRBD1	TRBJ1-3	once	CASIGTGVGNTIYF	TGTGCCAGCATAGGAACAGGGGTTGGAAACACCATATATTTT
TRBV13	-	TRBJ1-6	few	CASSGGGRNSPLHF	TGTGCCAGCAGCGGGGGGGGTAGGAATTCACCCCTCCACTTT
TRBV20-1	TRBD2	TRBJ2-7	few	CSADGLARVYF	TGCAGTGCCGACGGACTAGCGAGGGTTTACTTC
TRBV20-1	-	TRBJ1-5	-	CSASSILSNQPQHF	TGCAGTGCTAGTAGCATACTTAGCAATCAGCCCCAGCATTTT